Listed below are T cell receptor beta chains from one sample, sequenced in a study of blood T cell repertoires in COVID-19. The data were produced by immunoSEQ multiplex PCR, yet TCRdb's version contains in-frame clones alone and is incomplete. The table shows about 230,000 clones, with over 80% occurring only once. Sequenced input: peripheral blood. These receptors were obtained from a middle-aged man with acute or convalescent COVID-19. The CDR3 runs from the conserved cysteine through the conserved F or W. Fields, in order: D gene, V gene, J gene, CDR3 length, clone size, CDR3 protein, CDR3 DNA. A D gene is named only where the DNA matches it firmly. Where a row states a size, it is once, few, many or the class of an expanded clone; other rows omit it.

D: TRBD1
V: TRBV5-1
J: TRBJ1-4
length: 14
size: NA
CDR3: CASSLWDSNEKLFF
DNA: TGCGCCAGCAGCCTTTGGGACAGTAATGAAAAACTGTTTTTT

D: TRBD1
V: TRBV30
J: TRBJ1-3
length: 14
size: NA
CDR3: CAWSTGTAGNTIYF
DNA: TGTGCCTGGAGTACTGGGACAGCTGGAAACACCATATATTTT

D: TRBD2
V: TRBV18
J: TRBJ2-4
length: 14
size: NA
CDR3: CASSPGTSENIQYF
DNA: TGTGCCAGCTCACCTGGGACTAGCGAAAACATTCAGTACTTC

D: NA
V: TRBV3-1/TRBV3-2
J: TRBJ2-5
length: 11
size: NA
CDR3: CASSLKETQYF
DNA: TGTGCCAGCAGCCTAAAAGAGACCCAGTACTTC

D: TRBD2
V: TRBV7-3
J: TRBJ2-1
length: 16
size: NA
CDR3: CASSSRPGTSGNEQFF
DNA: TGTGCCAGCAGTTCACGTCCCGGGACTAGCGGGAATGAGCAGTTCTTC

D: TRBD2
V: TRBV7-2
J: TRBJ2-7
length: 18
size: NA
CDR3: CASSLALASGSQSYEQYF
DNA: TGTGCCAGCAGCTTAGCGCTGGCTAGCGGGAGTCAATCCTACGAGCAGTACTTC

D: NA
V: TRBV9
J: TRBJ2-5
length: 14
size: NA
CDR3: CASSVDGYQETQYF
DNA: TGTGCCAGCAGCGTAGACGGGTACCAAGAGACCCAGTACTTC

D: TRBD1
V: TRBV19
J: TRBJ1-3
length: 21
size: NA
CDR3: CASSIESPGQGLESSGNTIYF
DNA: TGTGCCAGTAGTATCGAATCCCCGGGACAGGGTCTAGAATCGTCTGGAAACACCATATATTTT

D: NA
V: TRBV9
J: TRBJ2-2
length: 16
size: once
CDR3: CASSGWAGTNTGELFF
DNA: TGTGCCAGCAGCGGGTGGGCGGGAACGAACACCGGGGAGCTGTTTTTT

D: NA
V: TRBV11-2
J: TRBJ1-6
length: 14
size: NA
CDR3: CASSLEQENSPLHF
DNA: TGTGCCAGCAGCTTAGAACAGGAAAATTCACCCCTCCACTTT

D: NA
V: TRBV19
J: TRBJ1-5
length: 15
size: many
CDR3: CASSMEQSSNQPQHF
DNA: TGTGCCAGTAGTATGGAACAGAGTAGCAATCAGCCCCAGCATTTT

D: TRBD1
V: TRBV6-5
J: TRBJ1-1
length: 14
size: NA
CDR3: CASKSGGGRTEAFF
DNA: TGTGCCAGCAAGTCAGGGGGAGGTCGTACTGAAGCTTTCTTT

D: TRBD1
V: TRBV7-9
J: TRBJ1-2
length: 15
size: NA
CDR3: CASSPGGTLSYGYTF
DNA: TGTGCCAGCAGCCCAGGGGGGACATTAAGTTATGGCTACACCTTC

D: TRBD1
V: TRBV7-9
J: TRBJ1-6
length: 13
size: few
CDR3: CASSPGGLLPLHF
DNA: TGTGCCAGCAGCCCAGGGGGGCTTTTGCCCCTCCACTTT

D: NA
V: TRBV6-5
J: TRBJ1-5
length: 14
size: NA
CDR3: CASSRGSSNQPQHF
DNA: TGTGCCAGCAGCAGGGGAAGTAGCAATCAGCCCCAGCATTTT

D: NA
V: TRBV30
J: TRBJ1-6
length: 16
size: once
CDR3: CAWSVHRNKYNSPLHF
DNA: TGTGCCTGGAGTGTACACCGAAACAAGTATAATTCACCCCTCCACTTT

D: TRBD2
V: TRBV4-2
J: TRBJ2-7
length: 16
size: NA
CDR3: CASSPLVAGRVVEQYF
DNA: TGTGCCAGCAGCCCCCTTGTAGCGGGAAGGGTGGTCGAGCAGTACTTC

D: TRBD2
V: TRBV6-5
J: TRBJ2-1
length: 15
size: NA
CDR3: CASSYITSVYNEQFF
DNA: TGTGCCAGCAGTTATATCACTAGCGTCTACAATGAGCAGTTCTTC

D: NA
V: TRBV12-3/TRBV12-4
J: TRBJ2-5
length: 13
size: NA
CDR3: CASNTGPQETQYF
DNA: TGTGCCAGCAACACAGGGCCCCAAGAGACCCAGTACTTC

D: NA
V: TRBV5-4
J: TRBJ1-2
length: 14
size: NA
CDR3: CASSLLRVNYGYTF
DNA: TGTGCCAGCAGCTTACTCAGGGTAAACTATGGCTACACCTTC

D: NA
V: TRBV6-5
J: TRBJ1-1
length: 13
size: NA
CDR3: CASRRGWNTEAFF
DNA: TGTGCCAGCAGAAGGGGATGGAACACTGAAGCTTTCTTT

D: NA
V: TRBV19
J: TRBJ2-5
length: 15
size: NA
CDR3: CASSMSPGAGETQYF
DNA: TGTGCCAGTAGTATGTCCCCAGGGGCCGGGGAGACCCAGTACTTC

D: TRBD1
V: TRBV9
J: TRBJ2-5
length: 13
size: NA
CDR3: CASSPDRAETQYF
DNA: TGTGCCAGCAGCCCGGACAGGGCAGAGACCCAGTACTTC

D: NA
V: TRBV28
J: TRBJ2-2
length: 16
size: NA
CDR3: CASSLSAGVGTGELFF
DNA: TGTGCCAGCAGTTTAAGTGCAGGCGTGGGCACCGGGGAGCTGTTTTTT

D: TRBD1
V: TRBV29-1
J: TRBJ2-1
length: 14
size: once
CDR3: CSVLFGTDVIEQFF
DNA: TGCAGCGTCCTGTTCGGGACAGACGTTATCGAGCAGTTCTTC

D: NA
V: TRBV19
J: TRBJ1-4
length: 14
size: NA
CDR3: CASRQRQDNEKLFF
DNA: TGTGCCAGCCGTCAAAGACAGGATAATGAAAAACTGTTTTTT

D: NA
V: TRBV7-9
J: TRBJ1-1
length: 13
size: once
CDR3: CASSPDSSTEAFF
DNA: TGTGCCAGCAGCCCGGACAGCTCCACGGAAGCTTTCTTT

D: NA
V: TRBV7-2
J: TRBJ1-1
length: 14
size: NA
CDR3: CASSLGRGRTEAFF
DNA: TGTGCCAGCAGCTTAGGGCGGGGACGCACTGAAGCTTTCTTT

D: NA
V: TRBV7-8
J: TRBJ1-3
length: 13
size: few
CDR3: CASSLEAGNTIYF
DNA: TGTGCCAGCAGCTTAGAAGCCGGAAACACCATATATTTT

D: TRBD2
V: TRBV20-1
J: TRBJ2-1
length: 14
size: once
CDR3: CSASQAGGLSEQFF
DNA: TGCAGTGCTAGTCAGGCGGGAGGGTTGAGTGAGCAGTTCTTC

D: TRBD1
V: TRBV5-1
J: TRBJ2-3
length: 16
size: NA
CDR3: CASSSTGTGFTDTQYF
DNA: TGCGCCAGCAGCTCAACCGGGACAGGTTTCACAGATACGCAGTATTTT

D: NA
V: TRBV5-1
J: TRBJ1-3
length: 13
size: few
CDR3: CASAGGSGNTIYF
DNA: TGCGCCAGCGCCGGAGGGTCCGGAAACACCATATATTTT

D: NA
V: TRBV7-9
J: TRBJ1-1
length: 14
size: NA
CDR3: CASSPRVEFAEAFF
DNA: TGTGCCAGCAGCCCTCGGGTCGAGTTCGCTGAAGCTTTCTTT

D: NA
V: TRBV19
J: TRBJ1-2
length: 14
size: NA
CDR3: CASSIRARVDGYTF
DNA: TGTGCCAGTAGTATCAGGGCCAGAGTGGATGGCTACACCTTC

D: TRBD1
V: TRBV18
J: TRBJ1-1
length: 13
size: NA
CDR3: CASSRTGGGEAFF
DNA: TGTGCCAGCTCACGGACAGGGGGCGGTGAAGCTTTCTTT

D: TRBD1
V: TRBV6-2/TRBV6-3
J: TRBJ1-3
length: 16
size: NA
CDR3: CASSDTGQLSGNTIYF
DNA: TGTGCCAGCAGTGATACGGGACAGCTCTCTGGAAACACCATATATTTT

D: TRBD1
V: TRBV15
J: TRBJ2-2
length: 14
size: NA
CDR3: CATSVDRGYGELFF
DNA: TGTGCCACCAGCGTCGACAGGGGGTACGGGGAGCTGTTTTTT